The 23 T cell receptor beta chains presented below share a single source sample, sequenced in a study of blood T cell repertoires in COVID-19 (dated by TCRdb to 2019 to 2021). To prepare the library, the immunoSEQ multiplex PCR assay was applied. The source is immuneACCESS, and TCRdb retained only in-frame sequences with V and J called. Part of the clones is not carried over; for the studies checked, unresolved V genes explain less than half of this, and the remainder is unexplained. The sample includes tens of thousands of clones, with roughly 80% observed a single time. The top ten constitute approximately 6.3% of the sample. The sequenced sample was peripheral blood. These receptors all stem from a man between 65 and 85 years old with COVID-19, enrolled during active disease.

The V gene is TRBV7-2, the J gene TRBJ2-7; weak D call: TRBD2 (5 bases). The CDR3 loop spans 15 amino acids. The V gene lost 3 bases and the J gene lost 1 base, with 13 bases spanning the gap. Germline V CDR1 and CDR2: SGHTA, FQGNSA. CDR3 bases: TGTGCCAGCAGCTTTACCAGCGGCGATTCCTACGAGCAGTACTTC. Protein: CASSFTSGDSYEQYF.

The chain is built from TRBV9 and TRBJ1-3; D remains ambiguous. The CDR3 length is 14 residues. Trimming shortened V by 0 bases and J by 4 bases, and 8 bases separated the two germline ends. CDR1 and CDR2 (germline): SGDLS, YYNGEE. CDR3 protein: CASSVDPTGNTIYF. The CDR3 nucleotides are TGTGCCAGCAGCGTAGATCCCACAGGAAACACCATATATTTT.

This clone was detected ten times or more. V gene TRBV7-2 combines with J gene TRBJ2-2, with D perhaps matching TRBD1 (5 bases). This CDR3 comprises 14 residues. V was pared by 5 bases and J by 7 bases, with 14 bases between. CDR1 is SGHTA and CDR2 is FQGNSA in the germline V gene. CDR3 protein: CASSAQVLGGELFF. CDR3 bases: TGTGCCAGCAGCGCACAGGTTTTAGGCGGGGAGCTGTTTTTT.

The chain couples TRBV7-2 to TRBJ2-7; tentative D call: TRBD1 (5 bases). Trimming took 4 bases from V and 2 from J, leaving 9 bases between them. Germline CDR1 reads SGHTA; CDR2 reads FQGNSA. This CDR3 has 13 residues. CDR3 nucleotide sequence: TGTGCCAGCAGCTCACAGGTCCCCTACGAGCAGTACTTC. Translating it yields CASSSQVPYEQYF.

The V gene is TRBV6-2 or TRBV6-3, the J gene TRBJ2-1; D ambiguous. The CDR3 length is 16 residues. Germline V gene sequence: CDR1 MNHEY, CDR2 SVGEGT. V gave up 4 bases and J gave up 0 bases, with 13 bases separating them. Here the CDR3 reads CASSSPWASSYNEQFF. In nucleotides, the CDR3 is TGTGCCAGCAGTTCCCCCTGGGCTTCCTCCTACAATGAGCAGTTCTTC.

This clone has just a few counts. The CDR3 DNA is TGCGCCAGCAGAAGGGGGTACACTGAAGCTTTCTTT. Protein product: CASRRGYTEAFF. The chain has TRBV5-1 and TRBJ1-1; tentative D call: TRBD1 (6 bases). Germline CDR1 is SGHRS and CDR2 is YFSETQ. The CDR3 has 12 amino acids. Trimming shortened V by 5 bases and J by 3 bases, and 8 bases separated the two germline ends.

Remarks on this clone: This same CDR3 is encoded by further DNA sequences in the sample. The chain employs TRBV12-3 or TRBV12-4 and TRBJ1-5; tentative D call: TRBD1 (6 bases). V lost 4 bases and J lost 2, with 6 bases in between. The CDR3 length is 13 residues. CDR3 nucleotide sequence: TGTGCCAGCAGTTCAGGGGGCAATCAGCCCCAGCATTTT. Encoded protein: CASSSGGNQPQHF.

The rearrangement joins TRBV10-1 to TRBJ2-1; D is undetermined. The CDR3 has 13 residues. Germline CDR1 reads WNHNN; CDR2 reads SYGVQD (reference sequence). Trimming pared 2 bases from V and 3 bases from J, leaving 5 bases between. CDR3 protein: CASSEDNYNEQFF. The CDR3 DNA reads TGCGCCAGCAGTGAGGACAACTACAATGAGCAGTTCTTC.

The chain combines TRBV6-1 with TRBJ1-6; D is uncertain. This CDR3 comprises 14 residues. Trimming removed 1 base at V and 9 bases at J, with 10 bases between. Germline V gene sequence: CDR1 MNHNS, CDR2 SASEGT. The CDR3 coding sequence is TGTGCCAGCAGTGAAGATCCTGGCCCTTCACCCCTCCACTTT. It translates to CASSEDPGPSPLHF.

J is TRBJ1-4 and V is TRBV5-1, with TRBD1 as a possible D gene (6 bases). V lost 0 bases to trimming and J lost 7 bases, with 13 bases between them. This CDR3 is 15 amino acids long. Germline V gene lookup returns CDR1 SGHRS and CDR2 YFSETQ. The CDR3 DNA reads TGCGCCAGCAGCTTGGGGGGGCCCGCTTCTGAAAAACTGTTTTTT. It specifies CASSLGGPASEKLFF.

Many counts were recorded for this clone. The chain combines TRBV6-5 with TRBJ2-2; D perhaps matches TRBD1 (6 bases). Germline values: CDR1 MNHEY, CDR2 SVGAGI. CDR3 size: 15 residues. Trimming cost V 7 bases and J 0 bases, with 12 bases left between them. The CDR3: CASTLRGPNTGELFF. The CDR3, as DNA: TGTGCCAGCACCCTCAGGGGACCGAACACCGGGGAGCTGTTTTTT.

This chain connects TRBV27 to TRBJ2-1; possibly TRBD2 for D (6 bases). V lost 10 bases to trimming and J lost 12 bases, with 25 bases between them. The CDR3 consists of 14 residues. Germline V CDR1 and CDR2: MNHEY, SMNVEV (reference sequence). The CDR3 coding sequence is TGTGCCACCGCCGGGGAGGCCCCTACAATGGGGCAGTTCTTC. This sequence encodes CATAGEAPTMGQFF.

The CDR3 DNA follows: TGTGCCAGCAGAAACCCCGGGCAGGGGAGAGTCTACGAGCAGTACTTC. Protein sequence: CASRNPGQGRVYEQYF. This chain joins TRBV7-2 and TRBJ2-7, with a possible D match to TRBD1 (6 bases). The CDR3 consists of 16 residues. The germline V gene has CDR1 SGHTA and CDR2 FQGNSA. Trimming took off 6 bases at V and 3 bases at J, with 21 bases between the two ends. The full variable domain, in which reference TRBV7-2 and TRBJ2-7 provide the parts outside the CDR3, is GAGVSQSPSNKVTEKGKDVELRCDPISGHTALYWYRQSLGQGLEFLIYFQGNSAPDKSGLPSDRFSAERTGGSVSTLTIQRTQQEDSAVYLCASRNPGQGRVYEQYFGPGTRLTVT.

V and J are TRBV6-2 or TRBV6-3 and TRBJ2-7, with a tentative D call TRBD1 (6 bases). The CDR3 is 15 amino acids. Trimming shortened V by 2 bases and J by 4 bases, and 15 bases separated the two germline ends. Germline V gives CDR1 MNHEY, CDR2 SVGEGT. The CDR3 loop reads CASSYKGDHGYEQYF. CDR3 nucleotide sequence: TGTGCCAGCAGTTACAAGGGGGATCATGGATACGAGCAGTACTTC.

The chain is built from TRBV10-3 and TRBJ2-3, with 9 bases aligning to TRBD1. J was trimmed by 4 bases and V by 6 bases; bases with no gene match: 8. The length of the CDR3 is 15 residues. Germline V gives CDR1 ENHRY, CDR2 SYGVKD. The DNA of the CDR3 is TGTGCCATCAGGGGGACAGGGTCCGTGGCAGATACGCAGTATTTT. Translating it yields CAIRGTGSVADTQYF.

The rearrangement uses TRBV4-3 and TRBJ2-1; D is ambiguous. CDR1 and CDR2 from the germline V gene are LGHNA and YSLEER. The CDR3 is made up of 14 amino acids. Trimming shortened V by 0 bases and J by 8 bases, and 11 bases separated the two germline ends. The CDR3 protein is CASSQEYGLYEQFF. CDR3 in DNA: TGCGCCAGCAGCCAAGAGTATGGGCTATATGAGCAGTTCTTC.

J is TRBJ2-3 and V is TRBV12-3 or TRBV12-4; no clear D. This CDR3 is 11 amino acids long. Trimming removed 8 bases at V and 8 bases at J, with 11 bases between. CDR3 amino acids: CASGKSSTQYF. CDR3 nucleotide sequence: TGTGCCAGCGGTAAGAGCTCTACGCAGTATTTT.

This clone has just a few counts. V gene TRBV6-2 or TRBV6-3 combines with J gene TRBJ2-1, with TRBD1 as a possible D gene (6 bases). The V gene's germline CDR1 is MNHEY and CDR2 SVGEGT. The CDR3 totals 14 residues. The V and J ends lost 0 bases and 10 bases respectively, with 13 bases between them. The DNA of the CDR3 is TGTGCCAGCAGTTACTCGGGCTACAGGGCAGAGCAGTTCTTC. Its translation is CASSYSGYRAEQFF.

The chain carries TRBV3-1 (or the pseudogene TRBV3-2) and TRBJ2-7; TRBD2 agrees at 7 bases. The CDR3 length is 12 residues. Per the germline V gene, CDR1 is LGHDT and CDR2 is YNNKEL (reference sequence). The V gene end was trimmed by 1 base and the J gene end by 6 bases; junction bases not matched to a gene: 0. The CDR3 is CASSQGGGEQYF. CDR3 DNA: TGTGCCAGCAGCCAAGGGGGGGGCGAGCAGTACTTC.

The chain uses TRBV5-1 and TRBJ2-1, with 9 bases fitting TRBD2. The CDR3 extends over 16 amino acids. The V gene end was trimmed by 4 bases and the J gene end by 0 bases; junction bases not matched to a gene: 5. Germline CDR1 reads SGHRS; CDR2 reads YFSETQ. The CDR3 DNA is TGCGCCAGCAGCGTCCAACTAGCGGGCTCCTACAATGAGCAGTTCTTC. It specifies CASSVQLAGSYNEQFF.

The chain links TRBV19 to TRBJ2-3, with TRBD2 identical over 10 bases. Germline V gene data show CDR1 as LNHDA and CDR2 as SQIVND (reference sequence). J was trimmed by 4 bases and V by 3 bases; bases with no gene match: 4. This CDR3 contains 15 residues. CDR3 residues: CASSIASGGSDTQYF. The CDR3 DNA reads TGTGCCAGTAGTATTGCTAGCGGGGGATCAGATACGCAGTATTTT.

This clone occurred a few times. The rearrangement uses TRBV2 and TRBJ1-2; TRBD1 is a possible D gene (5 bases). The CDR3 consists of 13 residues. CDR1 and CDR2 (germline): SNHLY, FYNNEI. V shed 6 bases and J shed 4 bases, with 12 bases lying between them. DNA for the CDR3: TGTGCCAGCAGGGGGGGGTGGAGCTATGGCTACACCTTC. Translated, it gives CASRGGWSYGYTF.

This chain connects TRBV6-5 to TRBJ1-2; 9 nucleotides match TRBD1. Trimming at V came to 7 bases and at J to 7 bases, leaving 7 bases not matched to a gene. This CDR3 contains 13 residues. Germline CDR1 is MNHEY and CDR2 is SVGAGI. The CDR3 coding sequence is TGTGCCAGCAAACCGGGACAGGGAGGTGGCTACACCTTC. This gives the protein CASKPGQGGGYTF.